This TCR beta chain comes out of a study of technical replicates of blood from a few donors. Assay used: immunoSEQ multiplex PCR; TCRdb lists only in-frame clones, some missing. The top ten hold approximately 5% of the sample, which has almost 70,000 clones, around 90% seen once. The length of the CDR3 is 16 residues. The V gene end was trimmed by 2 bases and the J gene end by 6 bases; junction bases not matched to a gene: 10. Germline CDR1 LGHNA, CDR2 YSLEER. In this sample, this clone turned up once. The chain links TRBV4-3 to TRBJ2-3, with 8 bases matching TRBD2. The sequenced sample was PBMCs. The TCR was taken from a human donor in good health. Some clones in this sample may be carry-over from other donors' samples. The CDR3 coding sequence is TGCGCCAGCAGCCAAACCCGCGGGGGGCGGGGGGATACGCAGTATTTT. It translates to CASSQTRGGRGDTQYF.